The next 3 T cell receptor beta chains were all read from a single sample in a study of low-dose radiotherapy and immunotherapy resistance in tumors (dated by TCRdb to 2022 to 2024). What the time point label conveys for this sample: after trial treatment. The treatment or condition label, as the study defines it: LDRT plus nivolumab, ipilimumab, low-dose cyclophosphamide and aspirin (RACIN trial). TCRdb records Illumina HiSeq 2500 as the sequencer. First-strand cDNA was synthesized using Superscript III and a set of TRAV- and TRBV-specific primers, so that both TCRalpha and TCRbeta chains were covered. TCRs were amplified with Phusion for roughly 19 PCR cycles, with a constant-region primer paired with the adapter attached to the V primers. TCRdb's own reprocessing of the public reads used fastp at Q25 and MiXCR and kept productive beta chains. Here each entry gathers all rows of one CDR3 protein and keeps the most common genes and DNA. The sample table records under 75,000 distinct CDR3 sequences; 20% to 25% of these occur just once. 6.7% of the sample is taken by the ten largest.

The specimen was PBMCs, collected after low-dose radiotherapy plus immunotherapy. These receptors were obtained from a male donor with prostate cancer.

The V and J genes are TRBV2 and TRBJ2-3; TRBD1 matches at 10 bases. The CDR3 has 17 residues. With V trimmed by 3 bases and J by 5 bases, 11 bases remained unmatched. Germline CDR1 reads SNHLY; CDR2 reads FYNNEI. The CDR3 loop reads CASSDWTGGLVGDTQYF. CDR3 in DNA: TGTGCCAGCAGTGACTGGACAGGGGGACTCGTGGGAGATACGCAGTATTTT.

Concerning this clonotype itself: A far larger clone is one base from this, pointing to a likely read error. The V and J genes are TRBV7-9 and TRBJ2-7; 10 bases agree with TRBD2. CDR3 length: 15 amino acids. CDR1 and CDR2 (germline): SEHNR, FQNEAQ (reference sequence). In nucleotides, the CDR3 is TGTGCCAGCAGCTTATCAGCGGGGGGGCCCTACAAGCAGTACTTC. This sequence encodes CASSLSAGGPYKQYF.

The chain links TRBV5-6 to TRBJ2-7; TRBD2 is a possible D gene (7 bases). V lost 3 bases and J lost 1, with 20 bases in between. CDR3 length: 17 residues. Germline loops: CDR1 SGHDT, CDR2 YYEEEE. This CDR3 is CASSSPHMGGLSYEQYF. The CDR3 coding sequence is TGTGCCAGCAGCTCGCCCCATATGGGGGGGCTTTCCTACGAGCAGTACTTC.